These T cell receptor beta chains were read from a single sample in a study of neoadjuvant anti-PD-1 for oral cavity cancer. Produced via immunoSEQ multiplex PCR; TCRdb's table is partial and in-frame only. Of 5,500 to 8,500 clones in the sample, 76% were seen once. Source: PBMCs, taken before nivolumab (anti-PD-1) treatment. The receptors were gathered from a person between 40 and 79 years old with oral cavity squamous cell carcinoma. The CDR3 runs from the conserved cysteine through the conserved F or W. The D gene is left open where the match is weak.

J	D	V	CDR3
TRBJ1-6	TRBD1	TRBV7-2	CASGQGFNSPLHF
TRBJ1-2	-	TRBV30	CAWSAANYGYTF
TRBJ1-6	-	TRBV11-2	CASSLGFRTDNSPLHF
TRBJ2-7	-	TRBV6-6	CASRPDIYEQYF
TRBJ2-5	-	TRBV7-2	CASSLGGTRETQYF
TRBJ1-5	-	TRBV6-6	CASSSSEEPQHF
TRBJ2-2	TRBD1	TRBV5-6	CASSLGGQGAGVTGELFF
TRBJ1-5	TRBD1	TRBV4-1	CASSQETGVSNQPQHF
TRBJ2-7	-	TRBV6-5	CASSRQMGAYEQYF
TRBJ1-6	-	TRBV6-5	CASSQTTAFYSPLHF
TRBJ1-3	-	TRBV7-9	CASSLLRRSSGNTIYF
TRBJ2-5	-	TRBV6-1	CASSYQESETQYF
TRBJ2-7	TRBD2	TRBV7-2	CASSSSGGPYEQYF
TRBJ1-1	-	TRBV10-3	CAISTENTEAFF
TRBJ2-3	TRBD2	TRBV7-2	CASSSTSGAKDTQYF
TRBJ1-4	-	TRBV28	CASSLVGVLRSGDEKLFF
TRBJ1-2	-	TRBV15	CATSRDHRGESYTF
TRBJ2-5	-	TRBV5-8	CASRPRGRETQYF
TRBJ1-5	TRBD1	TRBV6-1	CASSEVIGTEAAWNHQPQHF
TRBJ2-3	-	TRBV5-8	CASNTPILADTQYF
TRBJ2-5	TRBD1	TRBV7-9	CASSLGTGDQETQYF
TRBJ2-1	-	TRBV7-2	CASSPNGGRSYNEQFF
TRBJ2-7	-	TRBV19	CASSSAGAYEQYF
TRBJ2-7	-	TRBV7-8	CASSPIRQRAAYEQYF
TRBJ2-5	TRBD1	TRBV7-2	CASSLLGQGLETQYF
TRBJ2-5	TRBD2	TRBV4-2	CASSQEGLAEGETQYF
TRBJ1-5	-	TRBV6-1	CASTLERNQPQHF
TRBJ2-7	TRBD1	TRBV6-5	CASSYSTGTYEQYF
TRBJ2-7	-	TRBV6-5	CASRKNELYEQYF
TRBJ2-3	-	TRBV6-1	CASGAMGGHSPDTQYF
TRBJ2-7	TRBD1	TRBV15	CATSPGGTGLYEQYF
TRBJ2-7	TRBD1	TRBV5-8	CASSSDRTGVYEQYF
TRBJ2-7	TRBD1	TRBV5-1	CASRGGTGSDYEQYF
TRBJ2-5	-	TRBV7-2	CASSLVGGGETQYF
TRBJ2-2	-	TRBV5-1	CASSQDGTSNTGELFF
TRBJ1-1	TRBD1	TRBV27	CASSLSRQGYTEAFF
TRBJ2-5	TRBD2	TRBV7-8	CASSTRTSGRKQETQYF
TRBJ1-5	-	TRBV9	CASSVGNSNQPQHF
TRBJ1-2	TRBD1	TRBV7-2	CASSPRTGQVYGYTF
TRBJ2-1	TRBD1	TRBV15	CATSPGTGFDEQFF
TRBJ2-3	TRBD2	TRBV9	CASSVGLAGASTDTQYF
TRBJ2-7	TRBD2	TRBV11-2	CASSTITSGVYEQYF
TRBJ2-5	TRBD1	TRBV6-1	CASSDKTGVETQYF
TRBJ2-2	-	TRBV10-2	CASRDVGETGELFF
TRBJ2-1	TRBD1	TRBV11-1	CASSVSWDRGSIEQFF
TRBJ2-5	-	TRBV5-5	CASSLVGAQETQYF
TRBJ2-7	-	TRBV10-1	CASSEQGRDEQYF
TRBJ1-6	TRBD1	TRBV7-2	CASSLGGTGSNSPLHF
TRBJ1-2	-	TRBV6-5	CASSYGVGGAVGYTF
TRBJ1-6	-	TRBV18	CASSPGADAGSPLHF
TRBJ1-6	-	TRBV4-1	CASSQGQINSPLHF
TRBJ1-1	-	TRBV19	CASSINRRNTEAFF
TRBJ1-6	-	TRBV14	CASSQYAATYNSPLHF
TRBJ1-2	-	TRBV6-1	CASSEGGQMNGYTF
TRBJ2-1	-	TRBV5-4	CASSLGKSGAGYNEQFF